The rows below give T cell receptor beta chains drawn from one sample of a study of T-cell memory formation after mild COVID-19. A single record per CDR3 protein comes from TCRdb applying MiXCR to the 5' RACE reads. The data hold about 290,000 distinct CDR3 sequences, with under 20% observed a single time. What was sequenced was PBMCs or a T cell subset sorted from them (not recorded which). Receptor source: a man between 18 and 29 years old who had mild COVID-19 (a few samples of this study predate the infection). Cell type and time point are not known. Each CDR3 is given with its conserved first and last residue. Each record gives: J gene, clone size, V gene, CDR3 protein. Clone size is shown for a subset of rows, as once, few, many or a class of expanded clone.

TRBJ2-3 | NA | TRBV5-8 | CASSLGGARDTQYF
TRBJ2-5 | few | TRBV5-1 | CASRRSGGPEETQYF
TRBJ1-3 | few | TRBV9 | CASSVGEDRGNTIYF
TRBJ2-3 | NA | TRBV5-1 | CASRGAAADTQYF
TRBJ1-5 | NA | TRBV12-3/TRBV12-4 | CASRLGEGGNQPQHF
TRBJ1-5 | NA | TRBV29-1 | CSVEWGLNQPQHF
TRBJ1-5 | many | TRBV7-9 | CASSLGQSNQPQHF
TRBJ1-2 | few | TRBV4-3 | CASSQVGDTYGYTF
TRBJ1-1 | few | TRBV6-1 | CASRMYSNTEAFF
TRBJ2-1 | few | TRBV12-3/TRBV12-4 | CASRIRDYAEQFF
TRBJ1-3 | few | TRBV4-1 | CASSLRDSKVSGNTIYF
TRBJ2-5 | many | TRBV7-3 | CASSLTGFTPEETQYF
TRBJ2-4 | few | TRBV12-3/TRBV12-4 | CASSLVLAGAQYF
TRBJ2-7 | NA | TRBV20-1 | CSARGQGAGEQYF
TRBJ2-1 | few | TRBV5-1 | CAGSVSQGTEQFF
TRBJ2-2 | NA | TRBV7-8 | CASSPPQAGRNTGELFF
TRBJ2-7 | few | TRBV6-2/TRBV6-3 | CASRPLLNYEQYF
TRBJ2-2 | few | TRBV9 | CASSIDSNTGELFF
TRBJ2-1 | NA | TRBV9 | CASSEGTRGYNEQFF
TRBJ1-1 | many | TRBV5-1 | CASSLYSANTEAFF
TRBJ2-2 | NA | TRBV20-1 | CSARSSGRVTGELFF
TRBJ2-2 | few | TRBV20-1 | CSAGTGQGTGELFF
TRBJ1-1 | NA | TRBV12-3/TRBV12-4 | CASKIWRVGWGNTEAFF
TRBJ2-3 | NA | TRBV7-8 | CASSRRTSGAGDTQYF
TRBJ2-3 | many | TRBV7-2 | CASSSGGVSDTQYF
TRBJ2-5 | NA | TRBV12-3/TRBV12-4 | CASRLDRNQETQYF
TRBJ1-1 | few | TRBV6-6 | CASKNSWERTEAFF
TRBJ2-3 | NA | TRBV7-2 | CASSPNGGFRDTQYF
TRBJ2-7 | NA | TRBV7-2 | CASTRFGTYEQYF
TRBJ2-7 | NA | TRBV7-2 | CASSLGVGTYEQYF
TRBJ2-3 | few | TRBV7-6 | CASSFSGRSTDTQYF
TRBJ1-2 | few | TRBV18 | CASSRSDRGIRGYTF
TRBJ2-7 | NA | TRBV5-6 | CASSLYTYEQYF
TRBJ1-1 | few | TRBV4-1 | CASSQPGQGNTEAFF
TRBJ1-4 | many | TRBV7-2 | CASSFSFEQAREKLFF
TRBJ1-2 | NA | TRBV4-1 | CASSQDRGRGSYTF
TRBJ2-3 | few | TRBV24-1 | CATSDSVTDTQYF
TRBJ2-2 | few | TRBV12-3/TRBV12-4 | CASSRTGWNGELFF
TRBJ2-2 | few | TRBV6-5 | CASSRSGNTGELFF
TRBJ2-6 | few | TRBV10-3 | CAISGTASSGANVLTF
TRBJ2-7 | many | TRBV12-3/TRBV12-4 | CASKMGRFYEQYF
TRBJ2-7 | NA | TRBV6-2/TRBV6-3 | CASSWPGTGTYEQYF
TRBJ2-4 | few | TRBV2 | CASSMSGTGNIQYF
TRBJ1-6 | NA | TRBV25-1 | CASSELRGTDNSPLHF
TRBJ2-5 | few | TRBV7-9 | CASSFTSGAGLTQYF
TRBJ1-3 | once | TRBV20-1 | CSAQNPNTIYF
TRBJ2-3 | NA | TRBV24-1 | CATSTGAGEVDTQYF